This TCR beta chain was captured in a study of T cell clonality in common variable immunodeficiency (dated by TCRdb to between 2014 and 2017). CVID samples and control samples contributed equivalent amounts of genomic DNA as sequencing input. For every sample, a 60 bp segment covering the rearranged TCRbeta CDR3 region was amplified and then sequenced. TCRbeta amplification used the immunoSEQ assay, a bias-corrected multiplex PCR with high-throughput sequencing. In the authors' own workflow: Every unique nucleotide sequence counted as a clone and was annotated with V, D and J genes, copy number and frequency. Sequences were labeled productive if in frame, and non-productive if out of frame or containing stop codons. As previously described, Shannon's entropy was used to calculate clonality. The predicted amino acid sequences of productive clones were used to derive the mean CDR3 Kyte-Doolittle hydropathy. Using the R hclust function, scaled V gene usage was clustered hierarchically with Manhattan distance and complete linkage. Clone sharing by CDR3 amino acid sequence was assessed by resampling 12 repertoires per group over 100 rounds. The repertoires were screened for 70 published EBV-specific TCRbeta sequences and fewer than 300 published CMV-specific TCRbeta sequences. After two CVID samples that produced fewer than 10,000 sequences were dropped from the analysis, 35 to 45 CVID repertoires remained. TCRdb holds this immuneACCESS table with in-frame rearrangements only. Some clones are missing; in checked studies, unresolved V genes explain under half, and the rest has no known cause. The DNA gave D and trimming, while V, J and clone size come from that table. The table notes about 81,000 clones here, none of them singletons. About 0.8% of the sample is taken by the ten largest.

Predominantly Caucasian heritage was noted among both the CVID patients and the healthy controls. From each donor, roughly 5 to 9 ml of heparinized peripheral whole blood was collected. Genomic DNA from adults with common variable immune deficiency (CVID) and from healthy adult controls was used for sequencing of TCRbeta CDR3 repertoires. The control group was made up of approximately 22 healthy adult volunteers (about ten male and approximately twelve female) whose ages ranged from about 20 to 70 years, with a mean age of approximately 35. Diluted blood was density-centrifuged over Hypaque 1077 or Ficoll-Paque to isolate peripheral blood mononuclear cells. Genomic DNA was extracted from unsorted mononuclear cells by Qiagen column purification or by a centrifugation-based method. To note about this clone: Which antigen it targets is not known.

Results the study describes overall, beyond this receptor: Correlations of repertoire features with clinical complications were constrained by heterogeneity among patients within the CVID cohort. Increased TCRbeta clonality was found in CVID subjects compared with healthy controls (t-test p = 0.018), with the increase being most characteristic of about a third of subjects. Despite equal DNA input, controls averaged approximately 88,000 unique sequences per sample versus 30,000 to 40,000 in CVID samples. CVID TCRbeta sequences were reported to have fewer deletions and N-nucleotide insertions and to lack highly modified clones with 13 or more V deletions. The authors noted that sequencing repertoires of T cell subpopulations would be needed to clarify what caused the increased clonality in CVID. Healthy controls shared more TCRbeta clones with each other than CVID subjects shared among themselves (p < 0.0001).

The TCR sequence derives from a person aged 18 to 70 in good health. Material for sequencing was peripheral blood mononuclear cells.

The CDR3 in this case is CASSSRRDRGPQNTEAFF. The covered CDR3 bases are TGTGCCAGCAGCTCCCGCCGGGACAGGGGGCCTCAGAACACTGAA. The V gene is TRBV7-3 and the J gene is TRBJ1-1; 12 bases in the middle match TRBD1. The read stops 3 residues short of the end of the CDR3; the missing end is completed from the germline J gene. Sequences SGHTA (CDR1) and FQGTGA (CDR2) are obtained from the germline V gene. Taken from cysteine to phenylalanine, the CDR3 has 18 residues. Only the CDR3 bases that were read are kept: 45 of them, in frame from base 1. At the junction V is shortened by 4 bases and J by 1 base; bases outside the gene matches: 10.